This TCR beta chain originates from a study of blood T cell repertoires in COVID-19. Method: immunoSEQ multiplex PCR; TCRdb's copy keeps in-frame clones and lacks some. Counted here are roughly 150,000 clones, around 86% occurring once; the ten biggest clones make up 5.5% to 7.5%. The CDR3 length is 15 residues. The V and J ends lost 0 bases and 3 bases respectively, with 10 bases between them. Per germline, CDR1 SGHRS and CDR2 YFSETQ. The J gene is TRBJ1-5, the V gene TRBV5-1, with unresolved D. The receptor was derived from a man older than 75 with acute or convalescent COVID-19. Sequences were obtained from peripheral blood. Here the CDR3 reads CASSLAPGYNQPQHF. The CDR3 DNA sequence: TGCGCCAGCAGCTTGGCCCCGGGTTACAATCAGCCCCAGCATTTT.